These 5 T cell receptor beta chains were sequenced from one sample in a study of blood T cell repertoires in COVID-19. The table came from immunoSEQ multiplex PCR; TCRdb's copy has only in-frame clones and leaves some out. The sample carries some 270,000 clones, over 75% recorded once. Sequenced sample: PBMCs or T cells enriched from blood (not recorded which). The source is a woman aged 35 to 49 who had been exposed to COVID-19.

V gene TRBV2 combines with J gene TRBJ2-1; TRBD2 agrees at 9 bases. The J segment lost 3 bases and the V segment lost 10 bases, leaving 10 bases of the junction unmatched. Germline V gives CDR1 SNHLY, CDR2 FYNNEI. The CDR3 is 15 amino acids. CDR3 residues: CATPTSGENYNEQFF. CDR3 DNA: TGTGCCACCCCGACTAGCGGAGAGAACTACAATGAGCAGTTCTTC. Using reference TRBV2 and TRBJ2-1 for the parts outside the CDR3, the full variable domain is EPEVTQTPSHQVTQMGQEVILRCVPISNHLYFYWYRQILGQKVEFLVSFYNNEISEKSEIFDDQFSVERPDGSNFTLKIRSTKLEDSAMYFCATPTSGENYNEQFFGPGTRLTVL.

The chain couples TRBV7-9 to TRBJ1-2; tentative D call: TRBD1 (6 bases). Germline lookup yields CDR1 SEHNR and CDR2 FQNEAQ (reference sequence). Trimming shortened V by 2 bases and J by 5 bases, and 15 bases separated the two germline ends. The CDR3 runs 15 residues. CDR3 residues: CASSLQGRVHYGYTF. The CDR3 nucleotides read TGTGCCAGCAGCTTACAGGGGAGGGTTCATTATGGCTACACCTTC. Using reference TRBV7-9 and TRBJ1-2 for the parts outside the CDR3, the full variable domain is DTGVSQNPRHKITKRGQNVTFRCDPISEHNRLYWYRQTLGQGPEFLTYFQNEAQLEKSRLLSDRFSAERPKGSFSTLEIQRTEQGDSAMYLCASSLQGRVHYGYTFGSGTRLTVV.

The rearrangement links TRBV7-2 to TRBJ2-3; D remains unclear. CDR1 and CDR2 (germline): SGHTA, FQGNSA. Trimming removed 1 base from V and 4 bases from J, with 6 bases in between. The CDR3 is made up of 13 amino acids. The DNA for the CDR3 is TGTGCCAGCAGCTTAGGTCTCCCAGATACGCAGTATTTT. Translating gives CASSLGLPDTQYF. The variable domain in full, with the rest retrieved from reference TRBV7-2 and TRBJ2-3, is GAGVSQSPSNKVTEKGKDVELRCDPISGHTALYWYRQSLGQGLEFLIYFQGNSAPDKSGLPSDRFSAERTGGSVSTLTIQRTQQEDSAVYLCASSLGLPDTQYFGPGTRLTVL.

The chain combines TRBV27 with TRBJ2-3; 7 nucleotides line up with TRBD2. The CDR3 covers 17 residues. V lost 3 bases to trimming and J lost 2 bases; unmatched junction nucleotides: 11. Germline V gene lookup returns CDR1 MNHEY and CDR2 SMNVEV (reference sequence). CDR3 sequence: CASSFVGAGRATDTQYF. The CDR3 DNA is TGTGCCAGCAGTTTTGTTGGAGCGGGAAGGGCCACAGATACGCAGTATTTT.

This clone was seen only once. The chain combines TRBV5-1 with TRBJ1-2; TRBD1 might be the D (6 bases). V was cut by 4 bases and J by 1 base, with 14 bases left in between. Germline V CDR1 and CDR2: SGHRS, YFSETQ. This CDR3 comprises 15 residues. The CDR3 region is CASSGSGADNYGYTF. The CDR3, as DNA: TGCGCCAGCAGCGGGTCAGGGGCCGATAACTATGGCTACACCTTC.